The 24 T cell receptor beta chains given below trace back to one sample, sequenced in a study of T-cell memory formation after mild COVID-19. MiXCR was run by TCRdb on the 5' RACE reads, yielding one entry per CDR3 protein. The sample yields a few hundred thousand distinct CDR3 sequences, roughly 25% seen once. Sequenced sample: PBMCs or a T cell subset sorted from them (not recorded which). These receptors came from an adult woman who had mild COVID-19 (a few samples of this study predate the infection). Cell type and time point are not known.

The chain uses TRBV7-9 and TRBJ2-7, with D possibly TRBD2 on 5 matching bases. Trimming removed 6 bases at V and 3 bases at J, with 21 bases between. Per germline, CDR1 SEHNR and CDR2 FQNEAQ (reference sequence). The CDR3 contains 16 residues. Here the CDR3 DNA reads TGTGCCAGCAGTCCCCCTGCGGGCCTGTCCCGCTACGAGCAGTACTTC. It codes for CASSPPAGLSRYEQYF.

This clonotype was picked up a small number of times. The chain recombines TRBV7-8 with TRBJ2-1; 11 bases map to TRBD2. Germline loops: CDR1 SGHVS, CDR2 FQNEAQ. The CDR3 is 15 residues long. J was trimmed by 4 bases and V by 5 bases; bases with no gene match: 4. The CDR3 loop is CASSHGLAGYNEQFF. The CDR3 DNA reads as TGTGCCAGCAGCCACGGACTAGCGGGTTACAATGAGCAGTTCTTC.

This clonotype has just a few counts. This chain uses TRBV19 with TRBJ2-7; no clear D gene. Germline lookup yields CDR1 LNHDA and CDR2 SQIVND (reference sequence). The V gene lost 3 bases and the J gene lost 1 base, with 7 bases spanning the gap. This CDR3 has 13 amino acids. The CDR3 here is CASSIGASYEQYF. DNA of the CDR3: TGTGCCAGTAGTATTGGTGCGTCCTACGAGCAGTACTTC. The whole variable domain, filled in from reference TRBV19 and TRBJ2-7, reads DGGITQSPKYLFRKEGQNVTLSCEQNLNHDAMYWYRQDPGQGLRLIYYSQIVNDFQKGDIAEGYSVSREKKESFPLTVTSAQKNPTAFYLCASSIGASYEQYFGPGTRLTVT.

The chain joins TRBV5-4 to TRBJ2-5; 7 bases match TRBD2. The V gene end was trimmed by 1 base and the J gene end by 5 bases; junction bases not matched to a gene: 5. The CDR3 loop spans 14 amino acids. Germline V gene sequence: CDR1 SGHNT, CDR2 YYREEE (reference sequence). CDR3 loop: CASSLPGAGETQYF. DNA for the CDR3: TGTGCCAGCAGCTTGCCGGGAGCGGGGGAGACCCAGTACTTC.

This clonotype was counted a few times. This sequence joins TRBV25-1 and TRBJ1-2; TRBD1 aligns across 8 bases. The CDR3 is 14 residues long. Germline CDR1 reads MGHDK; CDR2 reads SYGVNS. J lost 7 bases, V lost 8 bases, and 12 bases had no gene match. The CDR3: CASSRHDRGGGYTF. DNA for the CDR3: TGTGCCAGCTCGCGCCACGACAGGGGAGGTGGCTACACCTTC.

This clonotype was found a few times. This chain joins TRBV14 and TRBJ2-2, with D possibly TRBD2 on 6 matching bases. The CDR3 loop spans 18 amino acids. Germline V CDR1 and CDR2: SGHDN, FVKESK. The V gene lost 2 bases and the J gene lost 3 bases, with 19 bases spanning the gap. For the CDR3, the DNA is TGTGCCAGCAGCCAACAAGTTTCCTGGGACTTACACACCGGGGAGCTGTTTTTT. This encodes CASSQQVSWDLHTGELFF.

The chain has TRBV6-2 or TRBV6-3 and TRBJ1-3; D might be TRBD1 (5 bases). Trimming pared 1 base from V and 10 bases from J, leaving 14 bases between. In germline, CDR1 is MNHEY, CDR2 SVGEGT. The CDR3 runs to 14 residues. The CDR3 region has the DNA TGTGCCAGCAGTTACTTGGGATACGGGGCAACCATATATTTT. This translates into CASSYLGYGATIYF.

This clonotype was detected only a few times. The gene calls are TRBV19 and TRBJ2-3, with 12 bases fitting TRBD2. This CDR3 region has 14 residues. V was clipped by 9 bases and J by 4 bases; unmatched bases: 5. Germline V gene sequence: CDR1 LNHDA, CDR2 SQIVND (reference sequence). In nucleotides, the CDR3 is TGTGCCAGCGCTAGCGGGGGGGCTCCAGATACGCAGTATTTT. Protein product: CASASGGAPDTQYF.

CDR3 loop: CASSQSTDDSPLHF. The CDR3 DNA is TGTGCCAGCAGCCAGTCGACAGACGACTCGCCCCTCCACTTT. This sequence joins TRBV3-1 and TRBJ1-6; D might be TRBD1 (5 bases). Trimming stripped 3 bases from V and 13 bases from J, with 16 bases between. CDR1 is LGHDT and CDR2 is YNNKEL in the germline V gene (reference sequence). The CDR3 consists of 14 residues. The full variable domain, rest sourced from reference TRBV3-1 and TRBJ1-6, is DTAVSQTPKYLVTQMGNDKSIKCEQNLGHDTMYWYKQDSKKFLKIMFSYNNKELIINETVPNRFSPKSPDKAHLNLHINSLELGDSAVYFCASSQSTDDSPLHFGNGTRLTVT.

J is TRBJ2-7 and V is TRBV7-9; TRBD1 aligns across 9 bases. CDR3 length: 17 residues. The V gene's germline CDR1 is SEHNR and CDR2 FQNEAQ (reference sequence). J gave up 2 bases and V 3 bases, and 11 bases lay outside the gene matches. The CDR3 protein is CASSFQGTGGPPYEQYF. In DNA form, the CDR3 reads TGTGCCAGCAGCTTCCAAGGTACAGGGGGCCCCCCCTACGAGCAGTACTTC.

V usage is TRBV28 and J usage is TRBJ1-5; tentative D call: TRBD1 (5 bases). The CDR3 sequence is 15 residues long. Trimming pared 5 bases from V and 1 base from J, leaving 12 bases between. Looked up from germline, CDR1 is MDHEN and CDR2 is SYDVKM. This CDR3 is CASSPLWGSNQPQHF. The CDR3 DNA is TGTGCCAGCAGTCCTTTGTGGGGGAGCAATCAGCCCCAGCATTTT. Together with reference TRBV28 and TRBJ1-5, the CDR3 gives the full variable domain: DVKVTQSSRYLVKRTGEKVFLECVQDMDHENMFWYRQDPGLGLRLIYFSYDVKMKEKGDIPEGYSVSREKKERFSLILESASTNQTSMYLCASSPLWGSNQPQHFGDGTRLSIL.

The gene calls are TRBV9 and TRBJ1-3; the D is unclear. Between the trimmed V and J ends, which lost 0 bases and 1 base, there was a span of 11 bases. The CDR3 sequence is 16 residues long. The germline V gene has CDR1 SGDLS and CDR2 YYNGEE. The DNA for the CDR3 is TGTGCCAGCAGCGTAGGGCCAGCCAATTCTGGAAACACCATATATTTT. This translates into CASSVGPANSGNTIYF.

A few counts support this clonotype. This chain joins TRBV29-1 and TRBJ2-2, with D possibly TRBD1 on 5 matching bases. CDR3 length: 17 amino acids. Germline assignment: CDR1 SQVTM and CDR2 ANQGSEA. V was clipped by 1 base and J by 0 bases, with 15 bases between them. The CDR3 region has the DNA TGCAGCGTTGAAGTCGATGGGGAACAGGCGAACACCGGGGAGCTGTTTTTT. Its protein product is CSVEVDGEQANTGELFF.

CDR3 amino acids: CASSTAGTLTDTQYF. The CDR3 DNA reads as TGTGCCAGCAGTACAGCGGGAACCCTCACAGATACGCAGTATTTT. The chain combines TRBV6-2 or TRBV6-3 with TRBJ2-3; 7 bases are a match to TRBD2. Germline values: CDR1 MNHEY, CDR2 SVGEGT. V lost 5 bases and J lost 2; bases outside the gene matches: 7. The CDR3 length is 15 residues.

V usage is TRBV9 and J usage is TRBJ1-1; D perhaps matches TRBD1 (6 bases). Trimming took 3 bases from V and 1 from J, leaving 19 bases between them. The CDR3 loop spans 17 amino acids. Germline CDR1 SGDLS, CDR2 YYNGEE. CDR3 sequence: CASSASIGGGQNTEAFF. Written as DNA, the CDR3 is TGTGCCAGCAGCGCCTCAATTGGGGGGGGCCAGAACACTGAAGCTTTCTTT.

This clonotype came up a few times. This chain joins TRBV5-1 and TRBJ1-2; D gene ambiguous. Trimming pared 4 bases from V and 3 bases from J, leaving 13 bases between. Germline V CDR1 and CDR2: SGHRS, YFSETQ. This CDR3 region has 14 residues. This chain's CDR3 is CASSPSSGDYGYTF. For the CDR3, the DNA is TGCGCCAGCAGCCCCTCGAGCGGAGACTATGGCTACACCTTC.

This clonotype came up a few times. V gene TRBV10-3 combines with J gene TRBJ2-7; 10 bases map to TRBD1. After removal of 0 bases from V and 2 bases from J, the junction contained 1 base not matched to a gene. CDR3 length: 15 residues. The germline gives CDR1 ENHRY, CDR2 SYGVKD. The CDR3 nucleotides read TGTGCCATCAGTGAGTCCGGGACAGGGGCCTACGAGCAGTACTTC. This codes for CAISESGTGAYEQYF.

This clonotype appeared many times. The gene calls are TRBV5-1 and TRBJ2-7; D gene unclear. Germline CDR1 and CDR2: SGHRS and YFSETQ. This CDR3 has 17 amino acids. V was shortened by 0 bases and J by 2 bases, with 18 bases between the two germline ends. The CDR3 here is CASSLALNPTTAYEQYF. The CDR3 DNA is TGCGCCAGCAGCTTGGCCTTAAATCCCACCACCGCCTACGAGCAGTACTTC.

This clonotype has a handful of counts. V gene TRBV4-3 combines with J gene TRBJ2-7; D remains unclear. Germline V gene lookup returns CDR1 LGHNA and CDR2 YSLEER. The length of the CDR3 is 16 residues. Trimming shortened V by 6 bases and J by 0 bases, and 18 bases separated the two germline ends. In DNA form, the CDR3 reads TGCGCCAGCAGAGCACCGCGCAGGTGCTACTCCTACGAGCAGTACTTC. Translated, it gives CASRAPRRCYSYEQYF.

The chain joins TRBV6-5 to TRBJ1-1, with no clear D. There are 12 residues in the CDR3. From germline, CDR1 is MNHEY and CDR2 SVGAGI. V gave up 0 bases and J gave up 11 bases, with 10 bases separating them. The CDR3 here is CASSYSGRHAFF. The CDR3 region has the DNA TGTGCCAGCAGTTACTCAGGGAGACACGCTTTCTTT.

This clonotype was detected a few times. This sequence joins TRBV12-3 or TRBV12-4 and TRBJ2-1, with 13 bases identical to TRBD2. With V trimmed by 4 bases and J by 9 bases, 9 bases remained unmatched. The CDR3 is made up of 16 amino acids. DNA for the CDR3: TGTGCCAGCAGTTCTCGGGGGACTAGCGGGACGATTGAGCAGTTCTTC. Its translation: CASSSRGTSGTIEQFF.

The chain joins TRBV12-3 or TRBV12-4 to TRBJ1-3; D gene uncertain. V was clipped by 6 bases and J by 6 bases, with 12 bases between them. The CDR3 totals 13 residues. CDR3 in DNA: TGTGCCAGCAGCTATTGGACCGAAAACACCATATATTTT. This codes for CASSYWTENTIYF.

The chain uses TRBV30 and TRBJ2-7; possibly TRBD1 for D (6 bases). There are 12 residues in the CDR3. CDR1 and CDR2 from the germline V gene are GTSNPN and SVGIG (reference sequence). Trimming left V 7 bases short and J 6 bases short, with 16 bases between. CDR3 nucleotide sequence: TGTGCCTCCCTTACAGGGTTCGCCGAGCAGTACTTC. This codes for CASLTGFAEQYF.

This clonotype was seen a few times. V gene TRBV7-8 combines with J gene TRBJ2-3; no clear D gene. V lost 4 bases and J 0 bases, leaving 17 bases between the germline ends. The CDR3 spans 17 residues. Germline V gives CDR1 SGHVS, CDR2 FQNEAQ. The CDR3 loop is CASSSPRVAESTDTQYF. The CDR3 bases are TGTGCCAGCAGCTCCCCCCGGGTGGCGGAGAGCACAGATACGCAGTATTTT.